This TCR beta chain was sequenced during a study of shared clonotypes between healthy human individuals. Study-level information: Used for every donor were three CD4 naive, three CD4 memory, two CD8 naive and one CD8 memory plate. Whole-study findings and limits: Non-shared clonotypes displayed generation probabilities falling below those of clonotypes present in all four donors.

Clones were read by immunoSEQ multiplex PCR, and TCRdb kept only the in-frame ones, dropping some. The sample consists of about 320,000 clones, over 75% of them appearing once. As for this clone: The antigen remains unidentified.

Sequencing input: memory CD8+ T cells sorted from blood. Subset of the sample: CD45RO+ cells pooled with CCR7-negative TemRA cells. The source of this sequence is a man in his late teens or twenties in good health.

CDR3 protein: CASSHLPPPGHETQYF. DNA of the CDR3: TGTGCCAGCAGCCACCTTCCTCCACCGGGGCACGAGACCCAGTACTTC. V is TRBV7-9 and J is TRBJ2-5; D may correspond to TRBD1 or TRBD2 (5 bases each). V lost 5 bases to trimming and J lost 5 bases, with 21 bases between them. Germline V gene data show CDR1 as SEHNR and CDR2 as FQNEAQ (reference sequence). The CDR3 sequence is 16 residues long.